The 21 T cell receptor beta chains below all came from one sample that was sequenced in a study of CXCR3-negative and CXCR3-positive naive CD8 T cells. General study results and limits: In CXCR3-positive naive cells, the TRB CDR3s were more hydrophobic than in CXCR3-negative naive cells.

These receptors lack a known antigen. UMI labels and 5' RACE were used to prepare the TRB cDNA libraries. TCRdb reprocessed the 5' RACE reads and stores each CDR3 protein as one record, lacking DNA. The sample includes under 150,000 distinct CDR3 sequences. Material: naive CXCR3+ CD8+ T cells from blood. Sample subset: CD45RO-CCR7+CD27+CD95- naive CD8+ T cells expressing CXCR3 (TNR3+). Receptor source: a human donor in good health. Some clones in this sample may be carry-over from other donors' samples.

The gene calls are TRBV5-5 and TRBJ2-7. CDR1 is SGHKS, CDR2 YYEKEE, per germline (reference sequence). CDR3 length equals 15 residues. The CDR3 sequence is CASSQTFSRSYEQYF.

The V and J genes are TRBV9 and TRBJ1-2; TCRdb's assignment of TRBD1 cannot be checked, as there is no DNA. There are 16 residues in the CDR3. Germline-derived CDR1 and CDR2 are SGDLS and YYNGEE. The CDR3 here is CASSVAWDPRSYGYTF.

V and J are TRBV7-9 and TRBJ2-1; as DNA is missing, the TRBD1 call by TCRdb cannot be tested. Germline V gives CDR1 SEHNR, CDR2 FQNEAQ (reference sequence). CDR3 length: 14 amino acids. The CDR3: CASGDRGQANEPFF.

The rearrangement uses TRBV6-4 and TRBJ2-1; TCRdb designates TRBD2, a call that cannot be tested without DNA. Germline V gene lookup returns CDR1 MRHNA and CDR2 SNTAGT. This CDR3 has 14 residues. The chain's CDR3 is CASSDAGTSGEQFF.

V and J are TRBV29-1 and TRBJ2-7; TCRdb's D call of TRBD2 is untestable without DNA. The CDR3 totals 13 residues. Germline V lookup: CDR1 SQVTM, CDR2 ANQGSEA. CDR3: CSGWDGPSYEQYF.

The chain carries TRBV28 and TRBJ1-5; TCRdb's assignment of TRBD1 cannot be checked, as there is no DNA. Germline V CDR1 and CDR2: MDHEN, SYDVKM. There are 13 residues in the CDR3. The CDR3 is CASTTPGHQPQHF.

J is TRBJ1-1 and V is TRBV29-1. There are 13 residues in the CDR3. Germline V gene data show CDR1 as SQVTM and CDR2 as ANQGSEA. The CDR3 reads CSVDYQLNTEAFF.

This CDR3 is CASSLGFAGTDYEQYF. This chain uses TRBV5-1 with TRBJ2-7. Looked up from germline, CDR1 is SGHRS and CDR2 is YFSETQ. CDR3 length: 16 residues.

The chain combines TRBV12-3 or TRBV12-4 with TRBJ2-1. The CDR3 sequence is 14 residues long. CDR3 region: CASSFSGVYNEQFF.

The chain is built from TRBV3-1 and TRBJ2-1; TCRdb's D gene call, TRBD1, goes unchecked for lack of DNA. The V gene's germline CDR1 is LGHDT and CDR2 YNNKEL (reference sequence). CDR3 length equals 15 residues. CDR3 in amino acids: CASSQVTGALDEQFF.

The rearrangement uses TRBV7-2 and TRBJ2-6. This CDR3 spans 16 amino acids. In germline, CDR1 is SGHTA, CDR2 FQGNSA. CDR3 residues: CASSSRQGSGANVLTF.

V gene TRBV12-3 or TRBV12-4 combines with J gene TRBJ2-5; the TCRdb call, TRBD1, lacks DNA for checking. The CDR3 is 12 residues long. The CDR3: CASTDTGETQYF.

V gene TRBV12-3 or TRBV12-4 combines with J gene TRBJ2-3; TCRdb's D gene call, TRBD1, goes unchecked for lack of DNA. CDR3 size: 12 residues. CDR3 sequence reads: CASQGGTDTQYF.

The gene calls are TRBV7-6 and TRBJ2-1. Germline V lookup: CDR1 SGHVS, CDR2 FNYEAQ. The CDR3 is made up of 16 amino acids. The CDR3 loop reads CASSFYGSGSSNEQFF.

V and J are TRBV4-3 and TRBJ2-7; TCRdb names TRBD2, which stays unverified in the absence of DNA. The CDR3 runs 13 residues. Germline lookup yields CDR1 LGHNA and CDR2 YSLEER. CDR3 in amino acids: CASSHLLEGEQYF.

The chain links TRBV3-1 to TRBJ1-2. The germline V gene has CDR1 LGHDT and CDR2 YNNKEL (reference sequence). The CDR3 is made up of 13 amino acids. CDR3 loop: CASSQEKEGGYTF.

V is TRBV12-3 or TRBV12-4 and J is TRBJ2-1; the TRBD2 assignment by TCRdb is unverifiable without DNA. There are 20 residues in the CDR3. CDR3 sequence reads: CASRPGGGLAVASSYNEQFF.

The chain carries TRBV30 and TRBJ1-1; TCRdb outputs TRBD1, but without DNA this stays unchecked. This CDR3 has 14 amino acids. The V gene's germline CDR1 is GTSNPN and CDR2 SVGIG (reference sequence). CDR3 amino acids: CAWSGGTTGTEAFF.

The V and J genes are TRBV20-1 and TRBJ2-5; the TCRdb call, TRBD2, lacks DNA for checking. CDR1 is DFQATT and CDR2 is SNEGSKA in the germline V gene (reference sequence). The CDR3 consists of 14 residues. The chain's CDR3 is CSARDYEGWETQYF.

The chain carries TRBV6-5 and TRBJ1-5. The CDR3 extends over 18 amino acids. Germline CDR1 MNHEY, CDR2 SVGAGI. CDR3 protein: CASSPLPLGRDSNQPQHF.

The chain couples TRBV30 to TRBJ1-1. CDR1 and CDR2 from the germline V gene are GTSNPN and SVGIG (reference sequence). CDR3 length: 12 residues. The CDR3 loop reads CAWGGGNTEAFF.